The 11 T cell receptor beta chains below come from one sample, sequenced in a study of blood T cell repertoires in COVID-19. The assay was immunoSEQ multiplex PCR, and TCRdb's table has in-frame clones only and misses some. Of under 350,000 clones in the sample, about 86% were seen once. The source material was PBMCs or T cells enriched from blood (not recorded which). The origin of the receptors is a middle-aged woman with acute COVID-19.

The chain recombines TRBV14 with TRBJ2-3; TRBD1 aligns across 9 bases. Germline assignment: CDR1 SGHDN and CDR2 FVKESK. The CDR3 consists of 15 residues. V gave up 3 bases and J gave up 5 bases; unmatched junction bases: 6. The CDR3 loop is CASSHRDRVVDTQYF. The CDR3 DNA reads TGTGCCAGCAGCCACCGGGACAGGGTAGTAGATACGCAGTATTTT.

This rearrangement joins TRBV7-8 to TRBJ1-2; D is undetermined. The V end lost 5 bases, the J end lost 6 bases, and 19 bases lay between the germline ends. The CDR3 length is 15 residues. Germline V gives CDR1 SGHVS, CDR2 FQNEAQ. Here the CDR3 DNA reads TGTGCCAGCAGCCCTCTCCCCCCGAAGCAAGATGGCTACACCTTC. Translation: CASSPLPPKQDGYTF. The variable domain in full, completed from reference TRBV7-8 and TRBJ1-2, reads GAGVSQSPRYKVAKRGQDVALRCDPISGHVSLFWYQQALGQGPEFLTYFQNEAQLDKSGLPSDRFFAERPEGSVSTLKIQRTQQEDSAVYLCASSPLPPKQDGYTFGSGTRLTVV.

The J gene is TRBJ1-2, the V gene TRBV7-9, with a weak D call TRBD1 (5 bases). Trimming took off 6 bases at V and 1 base at J, with 18 bases between the two ends. Looked up from germline, CDR1 is SEHNR and CDR2 is FQNEAQ (reference sequence). This CDR3 is 16 amino acids long. CDR3 sequence: CASSPPLAGNNYGYTF. DNA of the CDR3: TGTGCCAGCAGTCCACCCCTGGCAGGGAATAACTATGGCTACACCTTC. Supplemented by reference TRBV7-9 and TRBJ1-2, the full variable domain reads DTGVSQNPRHKITKRGQNVTFRCDPISEHNRLYWYRQTLGQGPEFLTYFQNEAQLEKSRLLSDRFSAERPKGSFSTLEIQRTEQGDSAMYLCASSPPLAGNNYGYTFGSGTRLTVV.

The table lists this clone with a count of one. The rearrangement uses TRBV2 and TRBJ2-1; 7 bases agree with TRBD2. The CDR3 extends over 15 amino acids. V lost 4 bases to trimming and J lost 3 bases; unmatched junction nucleotides: 6. Per the germline V gene, CDR1 is SNHLY and CDR2 is FYNNEI. CDR3 loop: CASSALRGSYNEQFF. CDR3 DNA: TGTGCCAGCAGTGCCTTGCGGGGGAGCTACAATGAGCAGTTCTTC.

The chain carries TRBV2 and TRBJ1-2; weak D call: TRBD1 (5 bases). Germline V gene sequence: CDR1 SNHLY, CDR2 FYNNEI. This CDR3 region has 13 residues. V lost 6 bases and J lost 8, with 16 bases in between. The CDR3 sequence: CASRSRVWSGYTF. In DNA form, the CDR3 reads TGTGCCAGCAGGAGCAGGGTGTGGTCGGGCTACACCTTC.

This rearrangement joins TRBV12-3 or TRBV12-4 to TRBJ1-1, with 8 bases matching TRBD1. With 5 bases clipped from V and 5 bases from J, the junction kept 4 bases outside the gene matches. The CDR3 spans 13 residues. CDR3 sequence reads: CASSRTGGTEAFF. CDR3 nucleotide sequence: TGTGCCAGCAGTCGCACAGGGGGAACTGAAGCTTTCTTT.

There are a few counts of this clone. This sequence joins TRBV7-3 and TRBJ2-3; tentative D call: TRBD1 (5 bases). The ends were cut back, 4 bases at V and 4 bases at J, with 15 bases in the middle. Germline V gene sequence: CDR1 SGHTA, CDR2 FQGTGA. This CDR3 has 15 amino acids. Here the CDR3 reads CASSSTSTGADTQYF. DNA of the CDR3: TGTGCCAGCAGCTCCACCTCCACAGGTGCAGATACGCAGTATTTT.

The rearrangement uses TRBV12-3 or TRBV12-4 and TRBJ1-3; D might be TRBD1 (6 bases). The V and J ends lost 5 bases and 9 bases respectively, with 14 bases between them. The length of the CDR3 is 13 residues. CDR3 region: CASSLQGFSTIYF. The DNA of the CDR3 is TGTGCCAGCAGTCTACAGGGTTTTAGCACCATATATTTT.

The genes are TRBV10-3 and TRBJ1-1, with 12 bases matching TRBD1. Germline CDR1 ENHRY, CDR2 SYGVKD. The CDR3 contains 16 residues. J gave up 2 bases and V 6 bases, and 7 bases lay outside the gene matches. For the CDR3, the DNA is TGTGCCATCAGCCCCGGGACAGGGGGCTCCAACACTGAAGCTTTCTTT. Translation gives CAISPGTGGSNTEAFF.

The chain joins TRBV27 to TRBJ2-1; a weak D match, TRBD1 (5 bases). This CDR3 has 15 residues. The V end was cut by 3 bases, the J end by 0 bases, with 9 bases between. Germline V lookup: CDR1 MNHEY, CDR2 SMNVEV (reference sequence). CDR3 in DNA: TGTGCCAGCAGTTTCTTCAGGGTCTCCTACAATGAGCAGTTCTTC. Residues: CASSFFRVSYNEQFF.

The chain combines TRBV28 with TRBJ2-2; perhaps TRBD1 as D (7 bases). CDR3 size: 17 residues. The germline V gene encodes CDR1 MDHEN and CDR2 SYDVKM. V dropped 4 bases and J dropped 7 bases, with 22 bases sitting between them. CDR3 sequence (DNA): TGTGCCAGCAGTTCCCCCACGGTGGGGGGACAGCTCGGGGAGCTGTTTTTT. As protein: CASSSPTVGGQLGELFF.